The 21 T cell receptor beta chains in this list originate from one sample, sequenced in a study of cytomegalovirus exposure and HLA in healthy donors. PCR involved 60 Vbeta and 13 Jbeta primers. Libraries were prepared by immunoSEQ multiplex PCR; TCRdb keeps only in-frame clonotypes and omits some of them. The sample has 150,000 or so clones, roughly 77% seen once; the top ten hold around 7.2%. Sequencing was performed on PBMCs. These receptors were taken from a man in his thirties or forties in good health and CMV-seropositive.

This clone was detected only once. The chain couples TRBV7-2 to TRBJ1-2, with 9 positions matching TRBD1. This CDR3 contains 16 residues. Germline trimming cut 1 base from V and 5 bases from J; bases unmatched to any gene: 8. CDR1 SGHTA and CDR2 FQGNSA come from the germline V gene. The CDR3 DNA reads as TGTGCCAGCAGCTTAGGGGCCGGGACAGGGCTTTATGGCTACACCTTC. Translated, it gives CASSLGAGTGLYGYTF.

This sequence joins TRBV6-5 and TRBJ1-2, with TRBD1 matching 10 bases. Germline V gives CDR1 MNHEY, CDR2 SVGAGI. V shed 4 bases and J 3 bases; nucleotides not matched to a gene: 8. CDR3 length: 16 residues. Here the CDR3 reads CASSSLTGTGDYGYTF. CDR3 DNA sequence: TGTGCCAGCAGTTCCCTTACCGGGACAGGGGACTATGGCTACACCTTC.

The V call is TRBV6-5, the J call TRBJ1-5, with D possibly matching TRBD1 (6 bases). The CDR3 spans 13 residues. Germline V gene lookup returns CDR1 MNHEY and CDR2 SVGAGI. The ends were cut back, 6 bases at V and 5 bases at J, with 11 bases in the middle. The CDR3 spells CASSLGGYQPQHF. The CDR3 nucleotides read TGTGCCAGCAGCCTAGGGGGTTATCAGCCCCAGCATTTT.

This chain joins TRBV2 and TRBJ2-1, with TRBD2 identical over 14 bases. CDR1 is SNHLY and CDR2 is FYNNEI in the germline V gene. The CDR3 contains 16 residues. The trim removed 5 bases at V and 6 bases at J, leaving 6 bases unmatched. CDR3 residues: CASSPRLAGGGNEQFF. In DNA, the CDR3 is TGTGCCAGCAGTCCCCGACTAGCGGGAGGGGGCAATGAGCAGTTCTTC.

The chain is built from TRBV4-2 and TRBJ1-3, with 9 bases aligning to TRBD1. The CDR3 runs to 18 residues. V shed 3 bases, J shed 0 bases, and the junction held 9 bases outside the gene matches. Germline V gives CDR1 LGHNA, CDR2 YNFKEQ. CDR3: CASSQVPGQGLSGNTIYF. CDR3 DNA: TGTGCCAGCAGCCAGGTCCCGGGACAGGGACTCTCTGGAAACACCATATATTTT.

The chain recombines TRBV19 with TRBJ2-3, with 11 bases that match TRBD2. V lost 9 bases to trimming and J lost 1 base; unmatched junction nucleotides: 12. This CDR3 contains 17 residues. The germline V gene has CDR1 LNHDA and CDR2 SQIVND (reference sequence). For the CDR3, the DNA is TGTGCCAGCAGGTGGCTAGCGGGGGGCGAGGGCACAGATACGCAGTATTTT. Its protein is CASRWLAGGEGTDTQYF.

The CDR3 loop is CASQRDTGSYGYTF. The CDR3 coding sequence is TGCGCCAGCCAGCGGGACACGGGAAGTTATGGCTACACCTTC. The V and J genes are TRBV5-1 and TRBJ1-2, with D perhaps matching TRBD1 (6 bases). The CDR3 sequence is 14 residues long. Looked up from germline, CDR1 is SGHRS and CDR2 is YFSETQ. V was shortened by 7 bases and J by 5 bases, with 18 bases between the two germline ends.

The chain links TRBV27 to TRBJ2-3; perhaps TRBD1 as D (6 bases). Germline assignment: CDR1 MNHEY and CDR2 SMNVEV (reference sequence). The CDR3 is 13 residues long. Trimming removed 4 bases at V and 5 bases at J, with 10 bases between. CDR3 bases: TGTGCCAGCAGTTACAGGGAGATAGATACGCAGTATTTT. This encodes CASSYREIDTQYF.

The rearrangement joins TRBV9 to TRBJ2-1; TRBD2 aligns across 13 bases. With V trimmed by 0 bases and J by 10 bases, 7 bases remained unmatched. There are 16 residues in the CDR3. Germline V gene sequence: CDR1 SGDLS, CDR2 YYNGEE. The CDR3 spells CASSVAPGLAGKEQFF. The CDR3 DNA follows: TGTGCCAGCAGCGTAGCTCCGGGACTAGCGGGAAAAGAGCAGTTCTTC.

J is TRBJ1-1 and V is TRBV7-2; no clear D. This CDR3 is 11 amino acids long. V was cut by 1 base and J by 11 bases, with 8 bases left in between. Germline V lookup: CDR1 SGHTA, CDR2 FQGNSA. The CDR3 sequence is CASSLGFAAFF. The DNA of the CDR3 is TGTGCCAGCAGCTTAGGGTTCGCGGCTTTCTTT.

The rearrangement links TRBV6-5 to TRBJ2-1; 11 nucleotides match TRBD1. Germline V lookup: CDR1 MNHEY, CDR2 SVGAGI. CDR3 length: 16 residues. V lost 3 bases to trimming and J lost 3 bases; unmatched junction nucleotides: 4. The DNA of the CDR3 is TGTGCCAGCAGTTATGGGACAGGGGGTCTCTACAATGAGCAGTTCTTC. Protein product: CASSYGTGGLYNEQFF.

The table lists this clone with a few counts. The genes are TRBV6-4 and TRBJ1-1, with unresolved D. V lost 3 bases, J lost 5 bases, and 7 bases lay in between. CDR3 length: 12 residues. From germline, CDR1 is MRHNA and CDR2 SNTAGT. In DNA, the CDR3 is TGTGCCAGCAGTGAGGCAAAGACTGAAGCTTTCTTT. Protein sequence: CASSEAKTEAFF.

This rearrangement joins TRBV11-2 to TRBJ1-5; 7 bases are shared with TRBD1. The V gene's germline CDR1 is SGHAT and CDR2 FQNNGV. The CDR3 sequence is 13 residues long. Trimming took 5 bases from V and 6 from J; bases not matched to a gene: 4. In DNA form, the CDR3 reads TGTGCCAGCAGCCTTAGACAGGGTCAGCCCCAGCATTTT. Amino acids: CASSLRQGQPQHF.

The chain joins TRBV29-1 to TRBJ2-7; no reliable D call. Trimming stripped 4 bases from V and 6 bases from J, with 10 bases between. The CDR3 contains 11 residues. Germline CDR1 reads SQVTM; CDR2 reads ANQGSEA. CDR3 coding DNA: TGCAGCGTTGCTAGAAATGGCGAGCAGTACTTC. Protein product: CSVARNGEQYF.

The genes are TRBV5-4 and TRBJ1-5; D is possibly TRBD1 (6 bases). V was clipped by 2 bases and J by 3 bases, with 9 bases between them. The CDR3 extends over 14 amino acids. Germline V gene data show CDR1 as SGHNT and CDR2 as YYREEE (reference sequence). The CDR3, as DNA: TGTGCCAGCAGCTTAAGGGGGATCAATCAGCCCCAGCATTTT. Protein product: CASSLRGINQPQHF. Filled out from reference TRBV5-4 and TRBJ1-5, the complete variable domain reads ETGVTQSPTHLIKTRGQQVTLRCSSQSGHNTVSWYQQALGQGPQFIFQYYREEENGRGNFPPRFSGLQFPNYSSELNVNALELDDSALYLCASSLRGINQPQHFGDGTRLSIL.

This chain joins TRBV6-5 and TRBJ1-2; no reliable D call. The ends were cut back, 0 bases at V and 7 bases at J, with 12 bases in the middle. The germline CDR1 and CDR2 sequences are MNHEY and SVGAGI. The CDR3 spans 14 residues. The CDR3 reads CASSYSKDQRGYTF. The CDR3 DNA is TGTGCCAGCAGTTACTCGAAAGATCAGCGTGGCTACACCTTC.

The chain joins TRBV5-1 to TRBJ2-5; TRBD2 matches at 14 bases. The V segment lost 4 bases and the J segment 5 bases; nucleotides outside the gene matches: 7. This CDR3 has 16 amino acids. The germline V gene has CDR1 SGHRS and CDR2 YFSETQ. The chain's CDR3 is CASSVGTSGGQETQYF. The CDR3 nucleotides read TGCGCCAGCAGCGTAGGGACTAGCGGGGGTCAGGAGACCCAGTACTTC.

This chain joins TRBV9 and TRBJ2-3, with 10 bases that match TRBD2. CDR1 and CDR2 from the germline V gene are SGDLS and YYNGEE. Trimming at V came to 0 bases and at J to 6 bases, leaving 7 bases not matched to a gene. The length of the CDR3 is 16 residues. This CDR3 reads CASSVVSGGPGDTQYF. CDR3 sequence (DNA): TGTGCCAGCAGCGTAGTTAGCGGGGGGCCAGGGGATACGCAGTATTTT.

The DNA of the CDR3 is TGTGCCAGCAGGGACAGCCTGAGGACCCAGTACTTC. Translated: CASRDSLRTQYF. The chain combines TRBV6-1 with TRBJ2-5; tentatively, D is TRBD1 (6 bases). This CDR3 is 12 amino acids long. Germline CDR1 and CDR2: MNHNS and SASEGT. V was pared by 6 bases and J by 7 bases, with 12 bases between.

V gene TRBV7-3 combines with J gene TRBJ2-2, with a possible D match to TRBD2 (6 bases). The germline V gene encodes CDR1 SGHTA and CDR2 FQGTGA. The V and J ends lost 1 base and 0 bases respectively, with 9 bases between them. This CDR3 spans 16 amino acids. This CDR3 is CASSLNRDSNTGELFF. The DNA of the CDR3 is TGTGCCAGCAGCTTAAATCGGGACTCGAACACCGGGGAGCTGTTTTTT. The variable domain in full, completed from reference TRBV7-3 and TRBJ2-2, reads GAGVSQTPSNKVTEKGKYVELRCDPISGHTALYWYRQSLGQGPEFLIYFQGTGAADDSGLPNDRFFAVRPEGSVSTLKIQRTERGDSAVYLCASSLNRDSNTGELFFGEGSRLTVL.

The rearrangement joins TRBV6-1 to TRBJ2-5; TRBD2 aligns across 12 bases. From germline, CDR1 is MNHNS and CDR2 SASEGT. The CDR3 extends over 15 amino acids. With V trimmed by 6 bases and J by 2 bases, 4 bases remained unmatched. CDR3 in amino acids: CASRVTSGGQETQYF. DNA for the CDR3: TGTGCCAGCAGAGTGACTAGCGGGGGACAAGAGACCCAGTACTTC.